Listed here are 13 T cell receptor beta chains from one sample, sequenced in a study of blood T cells in healthy people across ages. A J-beta primer mix and a sample-barcoded 5' primer were used in a second PCR of roughly 7 to 12 cycles. Each CDR3 protein is one row after TCRdb ran MiXCR on the 5' RACE reads. The data show more than 500,000 distinct CDR3 sequences, roughly a quarter seen once. Another study also made use of these data, one on T cells of mothers and their children.

Material for sequencing was blood. The receptor source for this set is a boy younger than 10 in good health.

The CDR3 loop is CSADSLRAGDYGYTF. The CDR3 nucleotides read TGCAGTGCGGATTCCCTCCGGGCCGGGGACTATGGCTACACCTTC. The chain employs TRBV20-1 and TRBJ1-2; D is undetermined. The CDR3 contains 15 residues. CDR1 and CDR2 (germline): DFQATT, SNEGSKA (reference sequence). Deletions cut 6 bases from V and 3 bases from J, with 20 bases between.

The table lists this clonotype with a few counts. V is TRBV7-2 and J is TRBJ2-7; D ambiguous. The CDR3 sequence is 13 residues long. CDR1 SGHTA and CDR2 FQGNSA come from the germline V gene. With 4 bases removed from V and 6 bases from J, the gap between germline ends came to 13 bases. The CDR3 here is CASSSTPTTEQYF. The CDR3 DNA follows: TGTGCCAGCAGCTCTACGCCTACCACCGAGCAGTACTTC.

The rearrangement joins TRBV20-1 to TRBJ2-5; D is ambiguous. Trimming shortened V by 5 bases and J by 5 bases, and 9 bases separated the two germline ends. The germline V gene encodes CDR1 DFQATT and CDR2 SNEGSKA (reference sequence). There are 11 residues in the CDR3. The CDR3 reads CSARLLETQYF. DNA for the CDR3: TGCAGTGCTCGACTCCTCGAGACCCAGTACTTC.

The gene calls are TRBV29-1 and TRBJ2-7; D could derive from TRBD1 or TRBD2 (5 bases each). Germline CDR1 is SQVTM and CDR2 is ANQGSEA. Deletions cut 7 bases from V and 7 bases from J, with 23 bases between. The CDR3 is made up of 14 amino acids. DNA of the CDR3: TGCAGCGGCTTGTCCACAGGACGGGGCGGAGAGCAGTACTTC. It codes for CSGLSTGRGGEQYF.

This clonotype was seen only a few times. This rearrangement joins TRBV18 to TRBJ2-3, with D perhaps matching TRBD2 (5 bases). This CDR3 is built from 16 residues. V shed 2 bases and J shed 0 bases, with 12 bases lying between them. The V gene's germline CDR1 is KGHSH and CDR2 LQKENI. CDR3 sequence (DNA): TGTGCCAGCTCACCAACGGCGGGCGGGAGCACAGATACGCAGTATTTT. This translates into CASSPTAGGSTDTQYF. The whole variable domain, filled in from reference TRBV18 and TRBJ2-3, reads NAGVMQNPRHLVRRRGQEARLRCSPMKGHSHVYWYRQLPEEGLKFMVYLQKENIIDESGMPKERFSAEFPKEGPSILRIQQVVRGDSAAYFCASSPTAGGSTDTQYFGPGTRLTVL.

The chain combines TRBV20-1 with TRBJ2-1; D call uncertain. CDR3 size: 13 residues. Per the germline V gene, CDR1 is DFQATT and CDR2 is SNEGSKA (reference sequence). The V and J ends lost 2 bases and 3 bases respectively, with 8 bases between them. The CDR3 sequence: CSARSRSYNEQFF. CDR3 DNA: TGCAGTGCTAGAAGCCGAAGCTACAATGAGCAGTTCTTC.

The genes are TRBV27 and TRBJ2-1; 11 nucleotides agree with TRBD2. V was pared by 3 bases and J by 4 bases, with 8 bases of the junction left unmatched. The CDR3 extends over 17 amino acids. Germline V lookup: CDR1 MNHEY, CDR2 SMNVEV (reference sequence). This CDR3 reads CASSLTGTSGFYNEQFF. The CDR3 bases are TGTGCCAGCAGTTTGACCGGGACTAGCGGATTTTACAATGAGCAGTTCTTC.

This clonotype was counted between two and nine times. The J gene is TRBJ2-3, the V gene TRBV3-1; D is undetermined. CDR1 is LGHDT, CDR2 YNNKEL, per germline (reference sequence). The CDR3 length is 16 residues. The V gene lost 0 bases and the J gene lost 5 bases, with 15 bases spanning the gap. CDR3 sequence reads: CASSQESLLAIDTQYF. CDR3 in DNA: TGTGCCAGCAGCCAAGAGTCCCTCTTAGCTATAGATACGCAGTATTTT.

This clonotype was detected many times. The chain carries TRBV6-6 and TRBJ2-7; the match to TRBD1 covers 9 bases. The V gene end was trimmed by 0 bases and the J gene end by 3 bases; junction bases not matched to a gene: 12. The CDR3 is 18 residues long. From germline, CDR1 is MNHNY and CDR2 SVGAGI (reference sequence). The CDR3 DNA is TGTGCCAGCAGTTACTCGCCCCCCGGGACAGGGATCTACTACGAGCAGTACTTC. Residues: CASSYSPPGTGIYYEQYF.

This clonotype was observed a few times. This chain uses TRBV9 with TRBJ2-2; 8 bases align to TRBD1. In germline, CDR1 is SGDLS, CDR2 YYNGEE. This CDR3 region has 16 residues. The J segment lost 4 bases and the V segment lost 0 bases, leaving 5 bases of the junction unmatched. Here the CDR3 reads CASSVVPGGGTGELFF. CDR3 coding DNA: TGTGCCAGCAGCGTAGTGCCAGGGGGCGGCACCGGGGAGCTGTTTTTT. The variable domain in full, completed from reference TRBV9 and TRBJ2-2, reads DSGVTQTPKHLITATGQRVTLRCSPRSGDLSVYWYQQSLDQGLQFLIQYYNGEERAKGNILERFSAQQFPDLHSELNLSSLELGDSALYFCASSVVPGGGTGELFFGEGSRLTVL.

This clonotype was detected only a few times. The chain joins TRBV7-9 to TRBJ2-7; D perhaps matches TRBD2 (6 bases). V lost 4 bases to trimming and J lost 2 bases, with 12 bases between them. CDR1 and CDR2 from the germline V gene are SEHNR and FQNEAQ (reference sequence). The CDR3 has 14 amino acids. The CDR3 spells CASSSDGSPYEQYF. The CDR3 DNA sequence: TGTGCCAGCAGCTCTGACGGGAGTCCCTACGAGCAGTACTTC.

V is TRBV6-2 or TRBV6-3 and J is TRBJ2-1; 11 positions agree with TRBD2. CDR1 is MNHEY and CDR2 is SVGEGT in the germline V gene. The V gene end was trimmed by 6 bases and the J gene end by 3 bases; junction bases not matched to a gene: 7. The CDR3 contains 16 residues. The CDR3 is CASRPRLAGNYNEQFF. Written as DNA, the CDR3 is TGTGCCAGCAGACCCCGACTAGCGGGGAACTACAATGAGCAGTTCTTC.

The rearrangement joins TRBV15 to TRBJ2-5, with a tentative D call TRBD2 (6 bases). CDR1 and CDR2 (germline): LNHNV, YYDKDF (reference sequence). CDR3 length equals 15 residues. Trimming removed 5 bases from V and 2 bases from J, with 15 bases in between. DNA for the CDR3: TGTGCCACCAGCGGCCCGGGAGTGTGGCAAGAGACCCAGTACTTC. This translates into CATSGPGVWQETQYF.